This TCR beta chain was recovered during a study of cytomegalovirus exposure and HLA in healthy donors. Study conclusions and caveats: Most TCR sequences showed up rarely, but some public TCRs showed up in many donors. Cytomegalovirus-associated TCR beta chains were listed, numbering approximately 150. Confirmation was obtained in vitro that a few CMV-associated chains are specific for CMV antigens.

This CDR3 contains 16 residues. Trimming took off 3 bases at V and 5 bases at J, with 17 bases between the two ends. Per germline, CDR1 WNHNN and CDR2 SYGVQD (reference sequence). This table comes from immunoSEQ multiplex PCR, and its TCRdb copy is limited to in-frame clones, with some not included. The sample contains some 120,000 clones, about nine tenths of which appear only once. With respect to this clone: Its antigen remains unidentified.

The chain carries TRBV10-1 and TRBJ2-1, with D uncertain. The sequenced material came from PBMCs. This clonotype was sampled from a man aged 25 to 40 in good health and CMV-seronegative. The CDR3 region is CASSDHSLQRDNEQFF. DNA of the CDR3: TGCGCCAGCAGTGACCACAGTTTACAGAGAGACAATGAGCAGTTCTTC.